This TCR beta chain comes out of a study of lymphopenia after photon versus proton radiotherapy. Germline CDR1 reads WNHNN; CDR2 reads SYGVQD (reference sequence). The CDR3 length is 15 residues. The germline V and J ends were trimmed by 2 bases and 0 bases, with 9 bases remaining between them. Comments on this clone: Its matching antigen is unknown.

Study observations and caveats: Better survival with proton therapy was suggested as possible, not demonstrated. In patients who died, overall survival fell as post-nadir TCR diversity dropped more. Under photons, naive T cells and diversity fell while effector/memory populations rose. Oligoclonal CD8+ Temra expansion after nadir drove photon patients' diversity drop.

TCRdb keeps only in-frame clones here, not all; method: immunoSEQ multiplex PCR. The data contain some 15,000 clones, 84% of them singletons. The clonotype originates from a man between 65 and 85 years old with pancreatic cancer. Specimen: peripheral blood, collected from a patient treated with proton-based radiotherapy. The J gene is TRBJ2-3, the V gene TRBV10-1; weak D call: TRBD1 (6 bases). The CDR3 here is CASSERGSSTDTQYF. The CDR3 DNA reads TGCGCCAGCAGTGAGAGGGGGTCGAGCACAGATACGCAGTATTTT.